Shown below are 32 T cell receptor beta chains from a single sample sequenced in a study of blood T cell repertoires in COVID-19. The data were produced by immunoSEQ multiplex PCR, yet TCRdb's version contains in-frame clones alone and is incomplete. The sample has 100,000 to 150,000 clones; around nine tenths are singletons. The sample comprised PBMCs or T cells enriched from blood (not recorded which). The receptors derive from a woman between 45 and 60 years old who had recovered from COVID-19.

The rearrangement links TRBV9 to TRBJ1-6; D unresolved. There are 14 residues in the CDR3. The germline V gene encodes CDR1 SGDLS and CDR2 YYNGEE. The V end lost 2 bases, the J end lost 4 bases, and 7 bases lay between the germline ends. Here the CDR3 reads CASSVTEYNSPLHF. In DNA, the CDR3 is TGTGCCAGCAGCGTCACCGAGTATAATTCACCCCTCCACTTT.

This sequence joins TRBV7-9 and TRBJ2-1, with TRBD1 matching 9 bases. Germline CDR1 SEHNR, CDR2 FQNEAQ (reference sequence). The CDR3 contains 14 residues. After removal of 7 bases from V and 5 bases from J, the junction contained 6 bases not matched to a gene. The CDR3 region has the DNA TGTGCCAGCATCCTCGGACAGGGGAACAATGAGCAGTTCTTC. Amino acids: CASILGQGNNEQFF.

This chain's CDR3 is CASSLLVGGYSNQPQHF. In DNA, the CDR3 is TGTGCCAGCAGTTTATTGGTAGGGGGTTATAGCAATCAGCCCCAGCATTTT. This chain uses TRBV28 with TRBJ1-5; D possibly corresponds to TRBD1 (6 bases). V lost 1 base and J 0 bases, leaving 13 bases between the germline ends. Germline values: CDR1 MDHEN, CDR2 SYDVKM. The CDR3 is made up of 17 amino acids.

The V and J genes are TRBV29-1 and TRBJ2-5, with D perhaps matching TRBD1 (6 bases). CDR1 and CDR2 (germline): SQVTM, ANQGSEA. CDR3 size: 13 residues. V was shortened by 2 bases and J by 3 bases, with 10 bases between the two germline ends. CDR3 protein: CSVESDSKETQYF. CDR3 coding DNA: TGCAGCGTTGAATCGGACAGTAAAGAGACCCAGTACTTC.

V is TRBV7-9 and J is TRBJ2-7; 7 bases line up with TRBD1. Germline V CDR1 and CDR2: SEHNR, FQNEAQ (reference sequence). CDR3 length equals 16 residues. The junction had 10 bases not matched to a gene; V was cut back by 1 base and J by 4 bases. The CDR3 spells CASSLGQGHLRYEQYF. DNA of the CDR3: TGTGCCAGCAGCTTAGGACAGGGCCATCTAAGGTACGAGCAGTACTTC.

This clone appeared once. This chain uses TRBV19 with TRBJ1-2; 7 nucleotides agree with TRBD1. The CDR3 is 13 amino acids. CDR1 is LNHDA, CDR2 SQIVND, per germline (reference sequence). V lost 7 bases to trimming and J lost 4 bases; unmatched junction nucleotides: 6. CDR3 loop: CASNPGQLYGYTF. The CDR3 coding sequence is TGTGCCAGTAACCCGGGACAGCTCTATGGCTACACCTTC.

The CDR3 loop is CASSLSGHNYMNEQFF. CDR3 coding DNA: TGTGCCAGCAGTTTATCGGGGCATAACTACATGAATGAGCAGTTCTTC. The genes are TRBV27 and TRBJ2-1, with a weak D call TRBD1 (5 bases). The CDR3 consists of 16 residues. CDR1 is MNHEY and CDR2 is SMNVEV in the germline V gene (reference sequence). V was pared by 0 bases and J by 7 bases, with 16 bases between.

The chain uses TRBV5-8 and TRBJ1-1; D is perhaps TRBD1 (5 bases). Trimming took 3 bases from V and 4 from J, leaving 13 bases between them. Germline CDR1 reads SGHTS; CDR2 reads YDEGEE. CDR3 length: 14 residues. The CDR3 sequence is CASSYIRGVTEAFF. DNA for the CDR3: TGTGCCAGCAGCTATATTAGGGGTGTCACTGAAGCTTTCTTT.

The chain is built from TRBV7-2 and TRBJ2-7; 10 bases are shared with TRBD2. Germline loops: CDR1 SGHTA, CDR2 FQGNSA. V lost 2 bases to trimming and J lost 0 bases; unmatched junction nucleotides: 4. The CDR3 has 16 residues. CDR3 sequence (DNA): TGTGCCAGCAGCTTATCACTAGCGGGGAGCTCCTACGAGCAGTACTTC. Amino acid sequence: CASSLSLAGSSYEQYF.

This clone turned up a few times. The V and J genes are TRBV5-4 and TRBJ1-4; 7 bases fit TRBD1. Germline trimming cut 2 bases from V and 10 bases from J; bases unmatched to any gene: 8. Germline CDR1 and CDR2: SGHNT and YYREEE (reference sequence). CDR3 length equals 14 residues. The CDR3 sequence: CASSFGRGDGKLFF. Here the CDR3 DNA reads TGTGCCAGCAGCTTTGGCAGGGGGGATGGAAAACTGTTTTTT.

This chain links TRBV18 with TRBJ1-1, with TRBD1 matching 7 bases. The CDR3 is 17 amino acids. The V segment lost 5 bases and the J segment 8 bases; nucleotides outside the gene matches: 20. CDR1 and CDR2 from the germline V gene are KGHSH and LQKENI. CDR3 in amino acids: CASSSKGIGTVILEAFF. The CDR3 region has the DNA TGTGCCAGCTCATCAAAAGGGATCGGGACAGTGATTTTAGAAGCTTTCTTT.

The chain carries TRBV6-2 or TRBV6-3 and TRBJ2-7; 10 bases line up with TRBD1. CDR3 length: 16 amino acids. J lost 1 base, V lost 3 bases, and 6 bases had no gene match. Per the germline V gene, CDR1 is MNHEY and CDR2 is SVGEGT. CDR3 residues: CASSYARTGGSYEQYF. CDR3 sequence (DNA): TGTGCCAGCAGTTATGCCCGGACAGGGGGTTCCTACGAGCAGTACTTC.

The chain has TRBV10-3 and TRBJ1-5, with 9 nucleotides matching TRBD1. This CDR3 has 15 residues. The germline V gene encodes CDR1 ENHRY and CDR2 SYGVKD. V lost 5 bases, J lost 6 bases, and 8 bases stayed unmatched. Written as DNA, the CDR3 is TGTGCCATCAGTACGGGGACAGGGAGGCGTCAGCCCCAGCATTTT. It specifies CAISTGTGRRQPQHF.

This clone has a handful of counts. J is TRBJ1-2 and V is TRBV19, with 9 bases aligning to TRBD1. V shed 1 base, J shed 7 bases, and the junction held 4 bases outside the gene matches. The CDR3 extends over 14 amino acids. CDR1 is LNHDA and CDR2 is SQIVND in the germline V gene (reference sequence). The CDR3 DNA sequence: TGTGCCAGTAGTATAGGACAGGGGGAATCTGGCTACACCTTC. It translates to CASSIGQGESGYTF.

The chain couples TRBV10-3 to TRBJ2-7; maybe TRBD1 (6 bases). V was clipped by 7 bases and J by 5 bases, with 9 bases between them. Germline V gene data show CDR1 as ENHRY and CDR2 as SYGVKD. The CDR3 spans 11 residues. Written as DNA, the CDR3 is TGTGCCATCATGGGGGCCCACGAGCAGTACTTC. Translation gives CAIMGAHEQYF.

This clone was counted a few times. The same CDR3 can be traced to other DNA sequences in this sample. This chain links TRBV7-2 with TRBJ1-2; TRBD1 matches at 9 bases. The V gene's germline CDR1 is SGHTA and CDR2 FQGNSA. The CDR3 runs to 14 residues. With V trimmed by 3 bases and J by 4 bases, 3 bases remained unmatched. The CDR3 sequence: CASSLGQGGYGYTF. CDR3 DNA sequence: TGTGCCAGCAGCTTGGGACAGGGCGGCTATGGCTACACCTTC.

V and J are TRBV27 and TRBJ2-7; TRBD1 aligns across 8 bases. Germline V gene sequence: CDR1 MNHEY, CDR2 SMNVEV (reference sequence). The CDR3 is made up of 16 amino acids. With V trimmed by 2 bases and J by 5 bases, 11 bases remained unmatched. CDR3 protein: CASSLGLGQGGHEQYF. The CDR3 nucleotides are TGTGCCAGCAGTTTAGGCCTTGGACAGGGTGGACACGAGCAGTACTTC.

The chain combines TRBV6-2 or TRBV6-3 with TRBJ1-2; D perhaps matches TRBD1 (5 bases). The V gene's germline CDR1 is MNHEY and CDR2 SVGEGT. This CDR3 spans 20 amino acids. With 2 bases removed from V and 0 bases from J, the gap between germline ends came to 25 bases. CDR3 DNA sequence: TGTGCCAGCAGTTACATACGGGGGACTAACCACTCAACCGCTAACTATGGCTACACCTTC. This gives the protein CASSYIRGTNHSTANYGYTF.

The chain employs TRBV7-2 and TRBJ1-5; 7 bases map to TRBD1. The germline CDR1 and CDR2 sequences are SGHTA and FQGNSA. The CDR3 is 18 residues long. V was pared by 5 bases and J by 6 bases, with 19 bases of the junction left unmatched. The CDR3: CASSPTPRGQSVSQPQHF. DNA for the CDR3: TGTGCCAGCAGCCCGACTCCGAGGGGGCAGTCGGTTAGTCAGCCCCAGCATTTT. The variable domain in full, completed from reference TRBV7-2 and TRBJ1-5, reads GAGVSQSPSNKVTEKGKDVELRCDPISGHTALYWYRQSLGQGLEFLIYFQGNSAPDKSGLPSDRFSAERTGGSVSTLTIQRTQQEDSAVYLCASSPTPRGQSVSQPQHFGDGTRLSIL.

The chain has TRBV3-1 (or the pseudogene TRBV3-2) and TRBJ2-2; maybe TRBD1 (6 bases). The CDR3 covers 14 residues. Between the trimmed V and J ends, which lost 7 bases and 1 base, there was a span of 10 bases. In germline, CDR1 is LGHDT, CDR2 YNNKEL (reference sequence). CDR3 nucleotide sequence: TGTGCCAGCAAACCGGGACAGAACACCGGGGAGCTGTTTTTT. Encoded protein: CASKPGQNTGELFF.

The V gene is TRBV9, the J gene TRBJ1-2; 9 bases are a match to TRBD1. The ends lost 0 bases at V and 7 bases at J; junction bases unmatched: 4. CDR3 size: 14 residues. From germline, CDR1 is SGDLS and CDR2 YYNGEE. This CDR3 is CASSVEQGASGYTF. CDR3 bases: TGTGCCAGCAGCGTAGAACAGGGGGCGTCTGGCTACACCTTC.

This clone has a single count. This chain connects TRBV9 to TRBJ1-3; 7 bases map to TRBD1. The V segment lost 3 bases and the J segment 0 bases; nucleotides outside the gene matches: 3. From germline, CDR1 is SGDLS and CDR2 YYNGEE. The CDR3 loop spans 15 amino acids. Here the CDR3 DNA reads TGTGCCAGCAGCGACTGGACAGGCTCTGGAAACACCATATATTTT. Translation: CASSDWTGSGNTIYF.

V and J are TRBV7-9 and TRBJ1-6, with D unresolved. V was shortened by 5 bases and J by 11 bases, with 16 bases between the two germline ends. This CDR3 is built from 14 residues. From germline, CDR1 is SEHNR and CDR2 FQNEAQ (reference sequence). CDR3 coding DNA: TGTGCCAGCAGCCTAGACGGGCGGGTGGCACCCCTCCACTTT. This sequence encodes CASSLDGRVAPLHF.

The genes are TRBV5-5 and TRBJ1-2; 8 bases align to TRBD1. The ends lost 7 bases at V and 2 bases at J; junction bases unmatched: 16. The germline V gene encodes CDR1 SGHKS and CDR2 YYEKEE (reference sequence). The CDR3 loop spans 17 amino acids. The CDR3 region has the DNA TGTGCCAGCGGAAACAGGGGGGCTATCGACAAAAACTATGGCTACACCTTC. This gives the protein CASGNRGAIDKNYGYTF. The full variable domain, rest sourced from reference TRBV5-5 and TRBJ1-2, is DAGVTQSPTHLIKTRGQQVTLRCSPISGHKSVSWYQQVLGQGPQFIFQYYEKEERGRGNFPDRFSARQFPNYSSELNVNALLLGDSALYLCASGNRGAIDKNYGYTFGSGTRLTVV.

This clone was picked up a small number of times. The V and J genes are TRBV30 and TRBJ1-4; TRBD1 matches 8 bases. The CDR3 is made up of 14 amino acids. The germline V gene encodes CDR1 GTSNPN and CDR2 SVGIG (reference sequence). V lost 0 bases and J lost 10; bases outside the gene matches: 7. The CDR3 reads CAWSVQQGGRKLFF. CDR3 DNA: TGTGCCTGGAGTGTACAACAGGGGGGCCGAAAACTGTTTTTT.

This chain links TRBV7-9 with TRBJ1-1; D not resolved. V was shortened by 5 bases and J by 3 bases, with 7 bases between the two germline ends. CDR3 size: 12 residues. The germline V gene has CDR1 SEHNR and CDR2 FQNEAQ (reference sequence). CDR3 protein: CASSPDYTEAFF. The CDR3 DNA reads TGTGCCAGCAGCCCTGACTACACTGAAGCTTTCTTT.

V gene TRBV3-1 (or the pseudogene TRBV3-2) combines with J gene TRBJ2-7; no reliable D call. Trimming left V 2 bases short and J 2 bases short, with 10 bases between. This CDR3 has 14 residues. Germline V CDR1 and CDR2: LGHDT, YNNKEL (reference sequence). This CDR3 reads CASSQSQAPYEQYF. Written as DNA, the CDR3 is TGTGCCAGCAGCCAATCCCAGGCCCCCTACGAGCAGTACTTC.

The CDR3 sequence is CASSPRLAGGTETQYF. The CDR3 DNA is TGTGCCAGCTCACCACGACTAGCGGGGGGTACGGAGACCCAGTACTTC. The chain carries TRBV18 and TRBJ2-5; the match to TRBD2 covers 13 bases. J lost 5 bases, V lost 1 base, and 4 bases had no gene match. CDR1 KGHSH and CDR2 LQKENI come from the germline V gene. This CDR3 has 16 residues.

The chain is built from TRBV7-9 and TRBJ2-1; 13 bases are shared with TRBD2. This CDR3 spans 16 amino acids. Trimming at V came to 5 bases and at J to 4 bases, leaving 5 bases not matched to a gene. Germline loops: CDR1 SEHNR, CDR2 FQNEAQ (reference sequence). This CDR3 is CASSPGTSGAYNEQFF. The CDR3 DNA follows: TGTGCCAGCAGCCCGGGGACTAGCGGGGCGTACAATGAGCAGTTCTTC.

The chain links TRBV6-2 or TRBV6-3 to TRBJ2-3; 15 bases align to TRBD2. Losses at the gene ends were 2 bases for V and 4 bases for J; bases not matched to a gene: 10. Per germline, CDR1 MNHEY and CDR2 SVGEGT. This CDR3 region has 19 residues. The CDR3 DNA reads TGTGCCAGCAGTTACCTCGGACTAGCGGGGGGGTTAAGTGCAGATACGCAGTATTTT. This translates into CASSYLGLAGGLSADTQYF.

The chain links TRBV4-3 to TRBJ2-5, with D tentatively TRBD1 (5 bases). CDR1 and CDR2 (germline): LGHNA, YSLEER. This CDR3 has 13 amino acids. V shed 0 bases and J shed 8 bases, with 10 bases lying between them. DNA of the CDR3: TGCGCCAGCAGCCAAGACCTGGGGCAAACCCAGTACTTC. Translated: CASSQDLGQTQYF.

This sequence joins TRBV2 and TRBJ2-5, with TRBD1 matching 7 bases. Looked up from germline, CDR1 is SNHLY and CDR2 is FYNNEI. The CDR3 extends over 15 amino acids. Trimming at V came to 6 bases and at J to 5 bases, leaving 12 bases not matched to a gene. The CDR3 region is CASRTGRPSRETQYF. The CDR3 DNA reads TGTGCCAGCAGGACAGGGCGCCCATCCCGGGAGACCCAGTACTTC. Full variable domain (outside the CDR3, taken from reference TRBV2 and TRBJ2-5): EPEVTQTPSHQVTQMGQEVILRCVPISNHLYFYWYRQILGQKVEFLVSFYNNEISEKSEIFDDQFSVERPDGSNFTLKIRSTKLEDSAMYFCASRTGRPSRETQYFGPGTRLLVL.